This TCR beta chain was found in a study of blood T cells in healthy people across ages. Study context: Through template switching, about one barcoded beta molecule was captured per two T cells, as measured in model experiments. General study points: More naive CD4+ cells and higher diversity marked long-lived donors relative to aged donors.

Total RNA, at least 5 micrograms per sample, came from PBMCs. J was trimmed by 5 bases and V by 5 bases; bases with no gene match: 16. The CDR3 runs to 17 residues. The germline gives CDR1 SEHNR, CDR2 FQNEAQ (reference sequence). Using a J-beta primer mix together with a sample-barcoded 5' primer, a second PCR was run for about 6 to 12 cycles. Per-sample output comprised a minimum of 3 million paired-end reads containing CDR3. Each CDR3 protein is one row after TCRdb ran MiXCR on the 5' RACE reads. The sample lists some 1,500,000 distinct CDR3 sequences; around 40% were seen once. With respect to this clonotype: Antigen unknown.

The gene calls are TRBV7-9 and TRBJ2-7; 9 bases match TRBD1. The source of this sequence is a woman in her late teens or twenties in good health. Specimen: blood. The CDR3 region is CASSTRKGDRGSHEQYF. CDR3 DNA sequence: TGTGCCAGCAGCACCCGTAAAGGAGACAGGGGGTCTCACGAGCAGTACTTC.